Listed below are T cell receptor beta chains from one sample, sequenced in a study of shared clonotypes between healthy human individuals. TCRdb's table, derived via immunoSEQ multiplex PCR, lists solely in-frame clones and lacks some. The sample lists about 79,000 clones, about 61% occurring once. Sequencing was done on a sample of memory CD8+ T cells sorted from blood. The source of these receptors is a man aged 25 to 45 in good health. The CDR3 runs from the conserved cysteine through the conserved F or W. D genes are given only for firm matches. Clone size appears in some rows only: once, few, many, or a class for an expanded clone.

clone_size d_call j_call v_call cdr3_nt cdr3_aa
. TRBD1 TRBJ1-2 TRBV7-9 TGTGCCAGCAGCTTTAGACAGGGTGCTAACTATGGCTACACCTTC CASSFRQGANYGYTF
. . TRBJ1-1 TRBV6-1 TGTGCCAGCACCATGGACAGCACTGAAGCTTTCTTT CASTMDSTEAFF
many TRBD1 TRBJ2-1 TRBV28 TGTGCCAGCAGAAGCGGGACAGGGGTGGAGGAGCAGTTCTTC CASRSGTGVEEQFF
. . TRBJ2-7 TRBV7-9 TGTGCCAGCAGCTTAGTGGACCTCTCTCTGGAGCAGTACTTC CASSLVDLSLEQYF
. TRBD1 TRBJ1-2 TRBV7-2 TGTGCCAGCAGCCCGACAGGGAACTATGGCTACACCTTC CASSPTGNYGYTF
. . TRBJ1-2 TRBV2 TGTGCCAGCAGGGTGGACTCCGTCAGGACCTTC CASRVDSVRTF
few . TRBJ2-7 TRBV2 TGTGCCAGCAGAGACCCGGTCGGGCAGTACTTC CASRDPVGQYF
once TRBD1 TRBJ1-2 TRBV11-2 TGTGCCAGCAGCATCTCGAACAGGGGCTCCTATGGCTACACCTTC CASSISNRGSYGYTF
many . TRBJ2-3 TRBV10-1 TGCGCCAGCAGTGAGTTTGAGGACGCAGATACGCAGTATTTT CASSEFEDADTQYF
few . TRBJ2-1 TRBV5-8 TGTGCCAGCAGCTTGGTAGGGACTGCCTACAATGAGCAGTTCTTC CASSLVGTAYNEQFF
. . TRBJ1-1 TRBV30 TGTGCCTTAAGGCCGGGGAGCACTGAAGCTTTCTTT CALRPGSTEAFF
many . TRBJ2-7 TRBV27 TGTGCCAGCAGACCGGGGAGTCTAGGTAGCGAGCAGTACTTC CASRPGSLGSEQYF
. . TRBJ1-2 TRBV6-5 TGTGCCAGCAGTCCTGGTACCAACTATGGCTACACCTTC CASSPGTNYGYTF
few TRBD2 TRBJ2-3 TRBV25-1 TGTGCCAGCAGTGACCCTCGGACTAGCGGGTACACAGATACGCAGTATTTT CASSDPRTSGYTDTQYF
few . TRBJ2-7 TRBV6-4 TGTGCCAGCAGTGACTCGATGTCCGGCGAGCAGTACTTC CASSDSMSGEQYF
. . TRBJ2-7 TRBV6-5 TGTGCCAGCAAGTGGGGAAAGAGCTCCTACGAGCAGTACTTC CASKWGKSSYEQYF
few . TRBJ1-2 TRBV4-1 TGCGCCAGCAGCCAAGATCTGGCAGGCGGCTACACCTTC CASSQDLAGGYTF
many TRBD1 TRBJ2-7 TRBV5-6 TGTGCCAGCAGCTCGGGGACAGGGGCCTACGAGCAGTACTTC CASSSGTGAYEQYF
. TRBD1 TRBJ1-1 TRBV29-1 TGCAGCGCGGTAGGGACAGGGGGTAAATACACTGAAGCTTTCTTT CSAVGTGGKYTEAFF
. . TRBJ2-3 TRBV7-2 TGTGCCAGCAGCTTAGATCCTCGCGCAGATACGCAGTATTTT CASSLDPRADTQYF
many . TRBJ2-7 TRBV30 TGTGCCTGGGGGCCCGGGCAGGGAGGAGAGGACGAGCAGTACTTC CAWGPGQGGEDEQYF
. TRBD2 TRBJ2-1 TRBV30 TGTGCCTGGAACGCGGGACTAGGGGTTGGGAATGAGCAGTTCTTC CAWNAGLGVGNEQFF
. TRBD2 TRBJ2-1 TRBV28 TGTGCCAGCAGTTTAACGGGGACTATGGATGAGCAGTTCTTC CASSLTGTMDEQFF
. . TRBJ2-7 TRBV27 TGTGCCAGCAGTTTAAGGGCAGGGGGGTACGAGCAGTACTTC CASSLRAGGYEQYF
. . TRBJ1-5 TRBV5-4 TGTGCCAGCAGCTTAGGGCCGGGGGATCAGCCCCAGCATTTT CASSLGPGDQPQHF
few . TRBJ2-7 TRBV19 TGTGCCAGTGCAAAAGGGAGTTCCTACGAGCAGTACTTC CASAKGSSYEQYF
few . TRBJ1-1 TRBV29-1 TGCAGCGTTGGGCCCGGGAACACTGAAGCTTTCTTT CSVGPGNTEAFF
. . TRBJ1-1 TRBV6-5 TGTGCCAGCAGACCCGGACCTTTCGATGAAGCTTTCTTT CASRPGPFDEAFF